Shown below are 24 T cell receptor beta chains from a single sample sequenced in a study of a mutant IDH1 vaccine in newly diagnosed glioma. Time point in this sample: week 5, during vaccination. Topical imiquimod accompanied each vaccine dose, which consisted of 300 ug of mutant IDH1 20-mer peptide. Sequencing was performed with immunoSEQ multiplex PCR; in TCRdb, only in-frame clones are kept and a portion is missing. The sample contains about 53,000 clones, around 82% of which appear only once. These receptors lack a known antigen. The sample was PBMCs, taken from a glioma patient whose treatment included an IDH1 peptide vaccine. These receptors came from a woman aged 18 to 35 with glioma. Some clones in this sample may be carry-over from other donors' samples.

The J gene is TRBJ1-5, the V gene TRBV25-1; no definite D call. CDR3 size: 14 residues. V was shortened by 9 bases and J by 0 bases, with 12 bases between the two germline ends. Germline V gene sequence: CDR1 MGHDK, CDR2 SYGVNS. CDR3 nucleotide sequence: TGTGCCAGTTCCCCGGGCAGTAGCAATCAGCCCCAGCATTTT. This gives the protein CASSPGSSNQPQHF.

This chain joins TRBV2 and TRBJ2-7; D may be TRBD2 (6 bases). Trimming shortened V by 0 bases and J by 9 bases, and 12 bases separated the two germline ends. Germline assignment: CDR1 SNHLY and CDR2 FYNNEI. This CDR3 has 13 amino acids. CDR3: CASSEAGGWRQYF. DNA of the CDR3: TGTGCCAGCAGTGAAGCCGGGGGATGGAGGCAGTACTTC.

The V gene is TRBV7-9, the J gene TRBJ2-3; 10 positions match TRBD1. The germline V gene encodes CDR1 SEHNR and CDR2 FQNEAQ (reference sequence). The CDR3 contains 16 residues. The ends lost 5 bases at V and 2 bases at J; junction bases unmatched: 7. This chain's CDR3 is CASSQGTGAFTDTQYF. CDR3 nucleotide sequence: TGTGCCAGCAGCCAAGGGACAGGGGCCTTCACAGATACGCAGTATTTT.

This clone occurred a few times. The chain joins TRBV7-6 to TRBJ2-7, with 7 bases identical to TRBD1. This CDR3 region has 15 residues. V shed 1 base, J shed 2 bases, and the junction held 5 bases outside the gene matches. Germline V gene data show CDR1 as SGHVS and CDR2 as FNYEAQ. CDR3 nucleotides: TGTGCCAGCAGCTTAGGGACAGGCGGCCCCTACGAGCAGTACTTC. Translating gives CASSLGTGGPYEQYF. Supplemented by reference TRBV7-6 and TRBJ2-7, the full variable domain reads GAGVSQSPRYKVTKRGQDVALRCDPISGHVSLYWYRQALGQGPEFLTYFNYEAQQDKSGLPNDRFSAERPEGSISTLTIQRTEQRDSAMYRCASSLGTGGPYEQYFGPGTRLTVT.

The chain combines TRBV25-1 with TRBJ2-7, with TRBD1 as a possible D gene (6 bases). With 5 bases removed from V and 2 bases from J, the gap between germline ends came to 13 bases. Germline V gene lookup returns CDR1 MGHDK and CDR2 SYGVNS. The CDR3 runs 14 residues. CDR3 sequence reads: CASSSATGPYEQYF. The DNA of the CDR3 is TGTGCCAGCAGTTCTGCCACAGGGCCCTACGAGCAGTACTTC.

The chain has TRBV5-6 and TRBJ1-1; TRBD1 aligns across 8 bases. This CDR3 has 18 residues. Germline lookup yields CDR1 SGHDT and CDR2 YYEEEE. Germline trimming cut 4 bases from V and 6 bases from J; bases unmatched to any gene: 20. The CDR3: CASSPDRAGQMRGPEAFF. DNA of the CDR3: TGTGCCAGCAGCCCGGACAGGGCGGGACAAATGAGGGGGCCTGAAGCTTTCTTT.

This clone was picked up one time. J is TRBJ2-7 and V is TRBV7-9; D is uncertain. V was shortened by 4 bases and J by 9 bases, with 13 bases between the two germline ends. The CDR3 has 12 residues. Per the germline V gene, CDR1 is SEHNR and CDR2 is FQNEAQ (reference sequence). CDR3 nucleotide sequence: TGTGCCAGCAGCTGGGATCGATTCAGGCAGTACTTC. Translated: CASSWDRFRQYF.

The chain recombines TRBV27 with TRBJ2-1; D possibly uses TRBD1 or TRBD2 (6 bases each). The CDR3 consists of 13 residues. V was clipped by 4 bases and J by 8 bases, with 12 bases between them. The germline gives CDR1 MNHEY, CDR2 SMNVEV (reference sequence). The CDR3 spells CASSYGGLDEQFF. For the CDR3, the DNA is TGTGCCAGCAGTTATGGGGGGCTAGATGAGCAGTTCTTC.

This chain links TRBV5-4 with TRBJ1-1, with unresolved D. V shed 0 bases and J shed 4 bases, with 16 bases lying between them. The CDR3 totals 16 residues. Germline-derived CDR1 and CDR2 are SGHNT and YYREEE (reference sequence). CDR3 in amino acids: CASSLGRVVTSTEAFF. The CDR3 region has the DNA TGTGCCAGCAGCTTGGGCCGGGTGGTTACGAGCACTGAAGCTTTCTTT.

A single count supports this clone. CDR3 protein: CASSPPGTEAFF. CDR3 DNA sequence: TGTGCCAGCTCACCGCCGGGGACAGAAGCTTTCTTT. The chain links TRBV18 to TRBJ1-1; a weak D match, TRBD1 (6 bases). In germline, CDR1 is KGHSH, CDR2 LQKENI. The V end was cut by 3 bases, the J end by 8 bases, with 10 bases between. This CDR3 spans 12 amino acids.

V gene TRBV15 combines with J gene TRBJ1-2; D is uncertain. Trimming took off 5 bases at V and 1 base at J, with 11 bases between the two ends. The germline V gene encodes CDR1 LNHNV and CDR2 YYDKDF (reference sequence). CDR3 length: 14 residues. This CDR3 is CATSHPGVNYGYTF. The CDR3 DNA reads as TGTGCCACCAGCCACCCCGGGGTTAACTATGGCTACACCTTC.

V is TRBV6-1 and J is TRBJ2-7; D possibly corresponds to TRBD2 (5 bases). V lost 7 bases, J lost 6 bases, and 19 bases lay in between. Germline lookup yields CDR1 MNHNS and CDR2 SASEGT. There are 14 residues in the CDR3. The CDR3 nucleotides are TGTGCCAGCATTGAGGGAGAGCGGACCCCCGAGCAGTACTTC. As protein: CASIEGERTPEQYF.

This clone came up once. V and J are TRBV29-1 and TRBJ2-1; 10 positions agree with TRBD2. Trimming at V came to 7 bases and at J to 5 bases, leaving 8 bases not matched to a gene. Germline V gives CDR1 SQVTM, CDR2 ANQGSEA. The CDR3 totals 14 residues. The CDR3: CSATLAGVNNEQFF. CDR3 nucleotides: TGCAGCGCTACCCTAGCGGGAGTCAACAATGAGCAGTTCTTC.

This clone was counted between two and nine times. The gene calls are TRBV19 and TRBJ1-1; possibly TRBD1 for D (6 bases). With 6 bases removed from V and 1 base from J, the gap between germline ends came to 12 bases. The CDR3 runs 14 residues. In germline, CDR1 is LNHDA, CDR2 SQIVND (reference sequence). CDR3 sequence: CASSGRGTNTEAFF. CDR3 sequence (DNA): TGTGCCAGTAGCGGAAGGGGGACGAACACTGAAGCTTTCTTT.

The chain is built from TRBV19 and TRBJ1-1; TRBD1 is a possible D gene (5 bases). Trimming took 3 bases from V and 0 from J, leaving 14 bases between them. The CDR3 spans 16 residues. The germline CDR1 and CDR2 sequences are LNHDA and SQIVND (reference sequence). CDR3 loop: CASSIGGAGLNTEAFF. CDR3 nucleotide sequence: TGTGCCAGTAGTATCGGCGGGGCGGGTCTGAACACTGAAGCTTTCTTT.

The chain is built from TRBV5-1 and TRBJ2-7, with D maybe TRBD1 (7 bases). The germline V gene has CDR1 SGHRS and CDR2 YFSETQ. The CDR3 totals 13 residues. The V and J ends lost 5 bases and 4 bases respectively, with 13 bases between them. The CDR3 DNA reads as TGCGCCAGCAGGGCGGCAGGGGGGTACGAGCAGTACTTC. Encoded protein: CASRAAGGYEQYF. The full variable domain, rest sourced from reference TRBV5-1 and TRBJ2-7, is KAGVTQTPRYLIKTRGQQVTLSCSPISGHRSVSWYQQTPGQGLQFLFEYFSETQRNKGNFPGRFSGRQFSNSRSEMNVSTLELGDSALYLCASRAAGGYEQYFGPGTRLTVT.

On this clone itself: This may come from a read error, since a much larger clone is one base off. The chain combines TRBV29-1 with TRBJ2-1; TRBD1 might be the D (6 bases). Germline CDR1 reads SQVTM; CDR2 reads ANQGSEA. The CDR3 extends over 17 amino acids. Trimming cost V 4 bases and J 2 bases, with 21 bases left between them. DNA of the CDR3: TGCAGCGTTGGTATCGAATGGACAGATTTACCCTACAATGAGCAGTTCTTC. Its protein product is CSVGIEWTDLPYNEQFF.

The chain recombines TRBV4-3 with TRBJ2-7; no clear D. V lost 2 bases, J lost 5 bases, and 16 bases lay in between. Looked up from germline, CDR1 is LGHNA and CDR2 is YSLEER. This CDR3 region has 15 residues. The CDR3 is CASSQPTPRANEQYF. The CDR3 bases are TGCGCCAGCAGCCAACCTACCCCTCGTGCCAACGAGCAGTACTTC.

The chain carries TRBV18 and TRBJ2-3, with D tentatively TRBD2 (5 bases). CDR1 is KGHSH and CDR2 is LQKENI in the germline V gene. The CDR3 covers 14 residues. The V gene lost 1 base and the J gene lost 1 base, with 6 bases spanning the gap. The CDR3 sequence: CASSPQRRTDTQYF. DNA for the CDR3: TGTGCCAGCTCACCACAGCGGCGCACAGATACGCAGTATTTT.

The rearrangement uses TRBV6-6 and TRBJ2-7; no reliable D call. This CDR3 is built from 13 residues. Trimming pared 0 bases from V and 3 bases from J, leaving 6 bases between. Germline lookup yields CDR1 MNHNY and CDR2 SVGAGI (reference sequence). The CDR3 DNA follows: TGTGCCAGCAGTTACTCGACAAGCTACGAGCAGTACTTC. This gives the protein CASSYSTSYEQYF.

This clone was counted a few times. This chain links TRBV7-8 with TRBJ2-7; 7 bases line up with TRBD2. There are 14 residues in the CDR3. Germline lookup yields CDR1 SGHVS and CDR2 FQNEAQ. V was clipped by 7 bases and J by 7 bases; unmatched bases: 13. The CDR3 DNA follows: TGTGCCAGCAACCCGGCCCTAGCGGCCCGTGAGCAGTACTTC. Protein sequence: CASNPALAAREQYF.

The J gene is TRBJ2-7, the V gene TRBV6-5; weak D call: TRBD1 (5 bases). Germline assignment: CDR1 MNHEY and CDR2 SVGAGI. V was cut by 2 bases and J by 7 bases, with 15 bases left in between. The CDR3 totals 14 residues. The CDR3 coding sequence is TGTGCCAGCAGTTACGGGCAGGGTCCGATTGAGCAGTACTTC. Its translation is CASSYGQGPIEQYF.

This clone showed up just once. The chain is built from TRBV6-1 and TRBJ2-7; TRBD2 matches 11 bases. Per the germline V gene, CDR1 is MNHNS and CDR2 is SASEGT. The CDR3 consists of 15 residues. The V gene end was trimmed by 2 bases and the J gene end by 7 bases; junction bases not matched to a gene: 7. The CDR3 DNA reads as TGTGCCAGCAGTGAACGGGTAGCGGGAGGGCGGGAGCAGTACTTC. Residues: CASSERVAGGREQYF.

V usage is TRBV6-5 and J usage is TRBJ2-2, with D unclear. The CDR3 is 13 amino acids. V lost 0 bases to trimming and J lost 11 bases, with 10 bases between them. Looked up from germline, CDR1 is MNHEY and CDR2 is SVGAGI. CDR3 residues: CASSYSPGSELFF. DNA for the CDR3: TGTGCCAGCAGTTACTCCCCAGGTAGCGAGCTGTTTTTT.